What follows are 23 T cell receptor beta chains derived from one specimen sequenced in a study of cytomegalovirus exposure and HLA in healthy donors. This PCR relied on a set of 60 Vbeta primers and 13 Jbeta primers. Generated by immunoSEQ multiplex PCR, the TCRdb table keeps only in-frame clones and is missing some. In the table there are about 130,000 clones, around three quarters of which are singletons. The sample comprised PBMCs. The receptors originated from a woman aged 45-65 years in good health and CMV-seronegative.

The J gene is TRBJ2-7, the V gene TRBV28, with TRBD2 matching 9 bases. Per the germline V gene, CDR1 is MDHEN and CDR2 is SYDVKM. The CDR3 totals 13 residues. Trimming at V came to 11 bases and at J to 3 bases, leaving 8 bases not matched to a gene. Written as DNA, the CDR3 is TGTGCCCATGGGCCTAGCGGGATCTACGAGCAGTACTTC. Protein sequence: CAHGPSGIYEQYF.

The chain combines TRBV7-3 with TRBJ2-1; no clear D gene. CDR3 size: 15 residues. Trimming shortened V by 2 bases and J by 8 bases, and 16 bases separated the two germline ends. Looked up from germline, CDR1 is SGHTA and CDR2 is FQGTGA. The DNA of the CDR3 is TGTGCCAGCAGCTTAGGCGTCAAAATAAGCGATGAGCAGTTCTTC. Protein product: CASSLGVKISDEQFF.

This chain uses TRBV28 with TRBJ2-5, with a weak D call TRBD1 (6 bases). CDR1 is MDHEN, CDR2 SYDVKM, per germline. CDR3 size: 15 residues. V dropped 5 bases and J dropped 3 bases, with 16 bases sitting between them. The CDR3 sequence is CASSPRQVGKETQYF. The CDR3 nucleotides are TGTGCCAGCAGTCCTAGACAGGTTGGGAAAGAGACCCAGTACTTC. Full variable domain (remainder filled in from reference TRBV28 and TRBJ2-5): DVKVTQSSRYLVKRTGEKVFLECVQDMDHENMFWYRQDPGLGLRLIYFSYDVKMKEKGDIPEGYSVSREKKERFSLILESASTNQTSMYLCASSPRQVGKETQYFGPGTRLLVL.

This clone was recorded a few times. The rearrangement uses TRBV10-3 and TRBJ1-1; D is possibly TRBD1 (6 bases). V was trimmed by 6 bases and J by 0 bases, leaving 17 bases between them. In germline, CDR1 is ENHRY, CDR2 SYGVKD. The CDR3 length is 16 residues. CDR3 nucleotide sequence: TGTGCCATCAGGTCTTCCCTCCAGGGGCTGAACACTGAAGCTTTCTTT. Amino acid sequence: CAIRSSLQGLNTEAFF.

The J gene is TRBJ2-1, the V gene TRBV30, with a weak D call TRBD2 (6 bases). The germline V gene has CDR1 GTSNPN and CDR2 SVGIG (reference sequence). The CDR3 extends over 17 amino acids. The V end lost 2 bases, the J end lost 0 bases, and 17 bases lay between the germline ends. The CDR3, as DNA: TGTGCCTGGAGTTACCCCTGGCGGGAAAGCTCCTACAATGAGCAGTTCTTC. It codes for CAWSYPWRESSYNEQFF.

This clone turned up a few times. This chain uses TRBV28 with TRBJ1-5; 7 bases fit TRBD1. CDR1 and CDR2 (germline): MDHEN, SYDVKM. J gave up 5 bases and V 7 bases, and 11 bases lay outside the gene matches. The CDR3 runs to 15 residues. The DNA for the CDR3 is TGTGCCAGCACAACCCTTGACAGGGCCTATCAGCCCCAGCATTTT. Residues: CASTTLDRAYQPQHF.

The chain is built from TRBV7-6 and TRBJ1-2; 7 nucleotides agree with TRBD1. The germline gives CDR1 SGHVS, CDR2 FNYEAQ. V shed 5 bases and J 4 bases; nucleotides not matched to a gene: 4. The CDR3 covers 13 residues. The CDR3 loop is CASSERTGYGYTF. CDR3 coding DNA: TGTGCCAGCAGCGAGAGGACAGGCTATGGCTACACCTTC.

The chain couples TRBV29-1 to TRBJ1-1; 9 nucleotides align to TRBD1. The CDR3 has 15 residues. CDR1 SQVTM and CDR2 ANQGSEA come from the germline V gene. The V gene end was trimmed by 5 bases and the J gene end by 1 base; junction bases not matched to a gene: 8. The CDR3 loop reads CSVRQGGSRNTEAFF. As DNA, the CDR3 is TGCAGCGTTAGACAGGGGGGGAGTCGGAACACTGAAGCTTTCTTT.

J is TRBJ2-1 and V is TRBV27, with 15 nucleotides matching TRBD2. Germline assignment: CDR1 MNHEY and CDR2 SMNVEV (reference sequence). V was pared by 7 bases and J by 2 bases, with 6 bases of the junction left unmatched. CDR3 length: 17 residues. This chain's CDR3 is CASTPGTSGRPYNEQFF. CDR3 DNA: TGTGCCAGCACCCCGGGGACTAGCGGGAGGCCCTACAATGAGCAGTTCTTC.

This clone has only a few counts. This chain's CDR3 is CATSRTGGQPQHF. Written as DNA, the CDR3 is TGTGCCACCAGCAGAACAGGGGGACAGCCCCAGCATTTT. This sequence joins TRBV15 and TRBJ1-5; TRBD1 matches 8 bases. The CDR3 runs to 13 residues. Germline V gene sequence: CDR1 LNHNV, CDR2 YYDKDF (reference sequence). V shed 2 bases and J 7 bases; nucleotides not matched to a gene: 1. The whole variable domain, remainder taken from reference TRBV15 and TRBJ1-5, is DAMVIQNPRYQVTQFGKPVTLSCSQTLNHNVMYWYQQKSSQAPKLLFHYYDKDFNNEADTPDNFQSRRPNTSFCFLDIRSPGLGDTAMYLCATSRTGGQPQHFGDGTRLSIL.

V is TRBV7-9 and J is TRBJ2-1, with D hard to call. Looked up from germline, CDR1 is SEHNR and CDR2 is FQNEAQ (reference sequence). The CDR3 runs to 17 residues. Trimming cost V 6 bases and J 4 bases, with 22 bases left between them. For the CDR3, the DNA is TGTGCCAGCAGAACAACCCCCGGAGAGGAGTTGTACAATGAGCAGTTCTTC. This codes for CASRTTPGEELYNEQFF. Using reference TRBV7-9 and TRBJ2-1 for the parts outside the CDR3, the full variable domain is DTGVSQNPRHKITKRGQNVTFRCDPISEHNRLYWYRQTLGQGPEFLTYFQNEAQLEKSRLLSDRFSAERPKGSFSTLEIQRTEQGDSAMYLCASRTTPGEELYNEQFFGPGTRLTVL.

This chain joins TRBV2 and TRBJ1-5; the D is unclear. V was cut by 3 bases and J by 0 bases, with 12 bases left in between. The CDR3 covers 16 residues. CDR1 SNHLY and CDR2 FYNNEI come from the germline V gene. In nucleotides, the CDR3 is TGTGCCAGCAGTGATATCCGGGTTAATAGCAATCAGCCCCAGCATTTT. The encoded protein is CASSDIRVNSNQPQHF.

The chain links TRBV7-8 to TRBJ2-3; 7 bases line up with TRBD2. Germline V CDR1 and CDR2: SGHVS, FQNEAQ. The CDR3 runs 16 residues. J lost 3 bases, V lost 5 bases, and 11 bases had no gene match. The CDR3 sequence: CASSRTGRSLTDTQYF. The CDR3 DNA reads TGTGCCAGCAGCCGGACCGGGAGGAGTCTTACAGATACGCAGTATTTT.

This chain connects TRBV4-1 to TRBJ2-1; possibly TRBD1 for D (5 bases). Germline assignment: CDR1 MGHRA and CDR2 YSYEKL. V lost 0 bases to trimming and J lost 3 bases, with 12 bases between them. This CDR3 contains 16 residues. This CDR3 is CASSQDRDSYYNEQFF. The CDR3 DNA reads TGCGCCAGCAGCCAAGATCGAGACAGCTACTACAATGAGCAGTTCTTC.

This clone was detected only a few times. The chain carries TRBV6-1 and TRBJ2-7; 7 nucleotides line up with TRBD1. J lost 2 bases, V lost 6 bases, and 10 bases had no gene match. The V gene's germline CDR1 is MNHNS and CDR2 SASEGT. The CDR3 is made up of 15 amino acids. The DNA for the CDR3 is TGTGCCAGCAGGGCGACAGGGAATCCCGCCTACGAGCAGTACGTC. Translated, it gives CASRATGNPAYEQYV.

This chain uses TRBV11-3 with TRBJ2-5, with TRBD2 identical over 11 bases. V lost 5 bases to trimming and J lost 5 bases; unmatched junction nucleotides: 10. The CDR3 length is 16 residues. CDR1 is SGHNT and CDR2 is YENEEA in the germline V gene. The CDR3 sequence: CASSPTLAGVKETQYF. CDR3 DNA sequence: TGTGCCAGCAGCCCAACACTAGCGGGAGTCAAGGAGACCCAGTACTTC.

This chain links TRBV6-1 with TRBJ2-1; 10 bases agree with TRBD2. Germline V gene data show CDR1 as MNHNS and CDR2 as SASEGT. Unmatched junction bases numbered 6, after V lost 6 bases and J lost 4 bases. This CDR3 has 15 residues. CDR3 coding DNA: TGTGCCAGCAGGGTTCTAGCGGGAGAGTACAATGAGCAGTTCTTC. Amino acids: CASRVLAGEYNEQFF.

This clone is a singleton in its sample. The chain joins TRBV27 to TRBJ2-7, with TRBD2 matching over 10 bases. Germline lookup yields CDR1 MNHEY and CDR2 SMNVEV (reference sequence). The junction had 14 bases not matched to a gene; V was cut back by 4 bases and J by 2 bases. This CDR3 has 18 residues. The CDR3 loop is CASSSVPGGLAGAYEQYF. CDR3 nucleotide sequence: TGTGCCAGCAGTTCCGTACCCGGTGGGCTAGCGGGAGCCTACGAGCAGTACTTC.

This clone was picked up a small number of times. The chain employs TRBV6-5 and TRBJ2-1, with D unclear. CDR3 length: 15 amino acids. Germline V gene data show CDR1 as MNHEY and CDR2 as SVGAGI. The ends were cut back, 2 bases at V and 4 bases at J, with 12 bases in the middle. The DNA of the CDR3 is TGTGCCAGCAGTTACCGCCCGACGGAGTACAATGAGCAGTTCTTC. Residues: CASSYRPTEYNEQFF.

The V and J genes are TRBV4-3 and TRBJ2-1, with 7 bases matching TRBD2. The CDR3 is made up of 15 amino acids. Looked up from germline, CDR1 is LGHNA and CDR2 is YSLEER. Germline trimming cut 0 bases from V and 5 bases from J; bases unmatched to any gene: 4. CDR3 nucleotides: TGCGCCAGCAGCCAAGAAAGGACTAGGAACAATGAGCAGTTCTTC. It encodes CASSQERTRNNEQFF.

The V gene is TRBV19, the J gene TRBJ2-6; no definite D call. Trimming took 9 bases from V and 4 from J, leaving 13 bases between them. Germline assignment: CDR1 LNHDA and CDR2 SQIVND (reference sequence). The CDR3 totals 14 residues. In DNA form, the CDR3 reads TGTGCCAGCCATACAGCCTTGGGGGCCAACGTCCTGACTTTC. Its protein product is CASHTALGANVLTF.

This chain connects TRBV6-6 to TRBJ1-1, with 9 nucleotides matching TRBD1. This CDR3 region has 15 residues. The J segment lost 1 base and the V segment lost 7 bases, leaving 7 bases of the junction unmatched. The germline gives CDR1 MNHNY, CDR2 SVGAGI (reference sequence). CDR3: CASTRGTGSNTEAFF. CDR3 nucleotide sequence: TGTGCCAGCACCCGCGGGACAGGGTCGAACACTGAAGCTTTCTTT.

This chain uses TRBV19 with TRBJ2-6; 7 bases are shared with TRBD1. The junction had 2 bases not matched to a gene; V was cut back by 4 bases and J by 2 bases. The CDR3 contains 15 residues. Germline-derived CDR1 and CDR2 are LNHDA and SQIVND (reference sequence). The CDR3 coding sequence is TGTGCCAGTAGTAGCGACAGGGCTGGGGCCAACGTCCTGACTTTC. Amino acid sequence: CASSSDRAGANVLTF.